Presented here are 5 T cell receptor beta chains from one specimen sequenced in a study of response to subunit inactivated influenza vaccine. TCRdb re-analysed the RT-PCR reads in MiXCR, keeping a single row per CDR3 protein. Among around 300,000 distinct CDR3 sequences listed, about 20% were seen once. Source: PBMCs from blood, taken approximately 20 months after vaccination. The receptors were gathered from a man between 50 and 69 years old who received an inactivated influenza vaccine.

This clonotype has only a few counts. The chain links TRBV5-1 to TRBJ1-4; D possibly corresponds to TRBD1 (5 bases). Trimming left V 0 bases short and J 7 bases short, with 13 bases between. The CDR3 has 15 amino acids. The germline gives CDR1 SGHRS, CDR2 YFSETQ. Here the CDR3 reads CASSLERGWSEKLFF. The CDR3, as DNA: TGCGCCAGCAGCTTGGAGCGGGGCTGGAGTGAAAAACTGTTTTTT.

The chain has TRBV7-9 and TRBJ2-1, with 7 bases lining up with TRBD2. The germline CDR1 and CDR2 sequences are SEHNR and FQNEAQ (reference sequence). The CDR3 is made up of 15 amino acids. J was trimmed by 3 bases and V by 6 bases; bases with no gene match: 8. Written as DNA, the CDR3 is TGTGCCAGCAGACATCGGGAGGACATCTACAATGAGCAGTTCTTC. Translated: CASRHREDIYNEQFF.

The CDR3 bases are TGTGCCAGCAGCAGTTGGCAGGGATTCTACTCGGCTTTCTTT. Translation gives CASSSWQGFYSAFF. The chain is built from TRBV21-1 and TRBJ1-1; TRBD1 reflects the table's D call only, with no check against the DNA. TRBV21-1 is tagged as a pseudogene. This CDR3 has 14 residues.

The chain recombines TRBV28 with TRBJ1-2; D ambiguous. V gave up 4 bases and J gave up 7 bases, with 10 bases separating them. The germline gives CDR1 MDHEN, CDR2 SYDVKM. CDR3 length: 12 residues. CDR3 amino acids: CASSSAGPGYTF. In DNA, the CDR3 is TGTGCCAGCAGTTCCGCCGGACCTGGCTACACCTTC.

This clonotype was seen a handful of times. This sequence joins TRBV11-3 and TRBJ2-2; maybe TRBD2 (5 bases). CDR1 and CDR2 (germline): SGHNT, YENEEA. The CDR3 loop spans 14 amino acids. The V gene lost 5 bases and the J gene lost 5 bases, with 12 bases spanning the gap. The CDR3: CASSRGSPTGELFF. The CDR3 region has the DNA TGTGCCAGCAGCCGCGGGTCTCCGACCGGGGAGCTGTTTTTT.